Below are 23 T cell receptor beta chains sequenced from a single sample in a study of blood T cell repertoires in COVID-19. Method: immunoSEQ multiplex PCR; TCRdb's copy keeps in-frame clones and lacks some. Of about 240,000 clones listed, 75% to 90% are singletons. Sequenced material: peripheral blood. The receptors come from an older woman with active or convalescent COVID-19.

This clone appeared a single time. The chain combines TRBV4-1 with TRBJ2-1; D is possibly TRBD2 (5 bases). V was trimmed by 3 bases and J by 3 bases, leaving 15 bases between them. The CDR3 covers 16 residues. Germline values: CDR1 MGHRA, CDR2 YSYEKL. CDR3 coding DNA: TGCGCCAGCAGCCAGGACTCAAGAGCTCACTACAATGAGCAGTTCTTC. It yields the protein CASSQDSRAHYNEQFF.

The V call is TRBV14, the J call TRBJ2-3; TRBD2 matches 10 bases. V trimming: 3 bases; J trimming: 0 bases; junction bases outside the gene matches: 12. The CDR3 has 19 amino acids. From germline, CDR1 is SGHDN and CDR2 FVKESK. CDR3 protein: CASSQSEVAGGPSTDTQYF. In nucleotides, the CDR3 is TGTGCCAGCAGCCAGTCGGAGGTAGCGGGGGGTCCTAGCACAGATACGCAGTATTTT.

J is TRBJ1-3 and V is TRBV5-6; D is perhaps TRBD1 (5 bases). V was trimmed by 2 bases and J by 2 bases, leaving 8 bases between them. The CDR3 covers 14 residues. Germline CDR1 reads SGHDT; CDR2 reads YYEEEE. In DNA, the CDR3 is TGTGCCAGCAGCTTCAGGGTTCCTGGAAACACCATATATTTT. This codes for CASSFRVPGNTIYF.

The rearrangement links TRBV20-1 to TRBJ2-5; D gene uncertain. The CDR3 runs 11 residues. Trimming removed 6 bases at V and 4 bases at J, with 9 bases between. The germline V gene has CDR1 DFQATT and CDR2 SNEGSKA (reference sequence). The CDR3 DNA follows: TGCAGTGCCCTAGTGGTAGAGACCCAGTACTTC. Protein product: CSALVVETQYF.

The J gene is TRBJ1-1, the V gene TRBV11-1, with D possibly TRBD1 on 5 matching bases. Germline CDR1 SGHAT, CDR2 FQDESV (reference sequence). V lost 5 bases to trimming and J lost 4 bases, with 14 bases between them. The CDR3 contains 14 residues. CDR3 nucleotides: TGTGCCAGCAGCCCACCCGGCAGGGCCACTGAAGCTTTCTTT. Translating gives CASSPPGRATEAFF.

The chain employs TRBV3-1 (or the pseudogene TRBV3-2) and TRBJ2-7, with a possible D match to TRBD2 (6 bases). Looked up from germline, CDR1 is LGHDT and CDR2 is YNNKEL (reference sequence). The ends were cut back, 1 base at V and 3 bases at J, with 16 bases in the middle. The CDR3 extends over 16 amino acids. The CDR3 DNA reads TGTGCCAGCAGCCAAGGCTTGATCCTAGCGAGCTACGAGCAGTACTTC. It translates to CASSQGLILASYEQYF.

A remark on this clone: In the same sample, other DNA sequences code for this CDR3. The V and J genes are TRBV3-1 (or the pseudogene TRBV3-2) and TRBJ1-2; 7 bases agree with TRBD1. J lost 8 bases, V lost 0 bases, and 3 bases had no gene match. Germline values: CDR1 LGHDT, CDR2 YNNKEL (reference sequence). CDR3 length: 13 residues. CDR3 residues: CASSQEGGAGYTF. The CDR3 coding sequence is TGTGCCAGCAGCCAAGAAGGGGGCGCCGGCTACACCTTC.

A single count supports this clone. The rearrangement uses TRBV10-3 and TRBJ2-1, with D possibly being TRBD2 (5 bases). Germline-derived CDR1 and CDR2 are ENHRY and SYGVKD. Trimming left V 11 bases short and J 4 bases short, with 9 bases between. This CDR3 region has 11 residues. This CDR3 is CAPPGYNEQFF. CDR3 nucleotide sequence: TGTGCCCCCCCGGGGTACAATGAGCAGTTCTTC.

CDR3 coding DNA: TGTGCCAGCAGCTTCCTAGCGGGGGCGGGGAATGAGCAGTTCTTC. Protein sequence: CASSFLAGAGNEQFF. The chain is built from TRBV5-5 and TRBJ2-1; TRBD2 aligns across 10 bases. This CDR3 has 15 residues. Germline V CDR1 and CDR2: SGHKS, YYEKEE (reference sequence). V lost 2 bases and J lost 7; bases outside the gene matches: 6.

This chain connects TRBV11-2 to TRBJ1-1, with 9 bases aligning to TRBD1. The CDR3 sequence is 16 residues long. Losses at the gene ends were 5 bases for V and 6 bases for J; bases not matched to a gene: 13. Germline V lookup: CDR1 SGHAT, CDR2 FQNNGV. The CDR3 here is CASSGQGIPTAAEAFF. The CDR3 region has the DNA TGTGCCAGCAGCGGACAGGGGATACCAACGGCCGCTGAAGCTTTCTTT.

The rearrangement links TRBV2 to TRBJ1-5; D not certain. Germline assignment: CDR1 SNHLY and CDR2 FYNNEI. The germline V and J ends were trimmed by 7 bases and 10 bases, with 11 bases remaining between them. CDR3 size: 11 residues. CDR3 residues: CASKKAGPQHF. CDR3 bases: TGTGCCAGCAAAAAGGCGGGCCCCCAGCATTTT.

This chain connects TRBV7-9 to TRBJ1-6, with TRBD1 identical over 7 bases. The V and J ends lost 5 bases and 4 bases, in that order; junction bases with no gene match: 5. CDR1 is SEHNR, CDR2 FQNEAQ, per germline (reference sequence). This CDR3 is 15 amino acids long. CDR3 sequence reads: CASSPGTAYNSPLHF. The CDR3 DNA sequence: TGTGCCAGCAGCCCAGGGACAGCATATAATTCACCCCTCCACTTT.

This chain's CDR3 is CASSLVPRASGSLYNEQFF. The CDR3 DNA reads as TGTGCCAGCAGCTTAGTCCCGCGGGCTAGCGGGTCCTTATACAATGAGCAGTTCTTC. V gene TRBV7-2 combines with J gene TRBJ2-1; 8 nucleotides align to TRBD2. CDR1 and CDR2 (germline): SGHTA, FQGNSA. The V and J ends lost 1 base and 4 bases, in that order; junction bases with no gene match: 15. CDR3 size: 19 residues. Using reference TRBV7-2 and TRBJ2-1 for the parts outside the CDR3, the full variable domain is GAGVSQSPSNKVTEKGKDVELRCDPISGHTALYWYRQSLGQGLEFLIYFQGNSAPDKSGLPSDRFSAERTGGSVSTLTIQRTQQEDSAVYLCASSLVPRASGSLYNEQFFGPGTRLTVL.

This sequence joins TRBV7-9 and TRBJ1-4; D gene ambiguous. Germline V lookup: CDR1 SEHNR, CDR2 FQNEAQ (reference sequence). Trimming shortened V by 2 bases and J by 3 bases, and 19 bases separated the two germline ends. This CDR3 contains 18 residues. The CDR3 DNA sequence: TGTGCCAGCAGCTTACGCCCCCCCTTGGGGAGCCCTAATGAAAAACTGTTTTTT. This gives the protein CASSLRPPLGSPNEKLFF.

This chain connects TRBV7-8 to TRBJ2-6; the D is unclear. The V gene lost 5 bases and the J gene lost 0 bases, with 8 bases spanning the gap. This CDR3 has 15 residues. Germline CDR1 SGHVS, CDR2 FQNEAQ. CDR3 coding DNA: TGTGCCAGCAGCATCCAGGCCTCTGGGGCCAACGTCCTGACTTTC. It specifies CASSIQASGANVLTF.

The chain carries TRBV27 and TRBJ1-1; TRBD1 might be the D (5 bases). The germline V and J ends were trimmed by 6 bases and 0 bases, with 8 bases remaining between them. The CDR3 sequence is 13 residues long. Germline V gives CDR1 MNHEY, CDR2 SMNVEV (reference sequence). CDR3 DNA: TGTGCCAGCAGCGGGGGGATGAACACTGAAGCTTTCTTT. Its protein product is CASSGGMNTEAFF.

The table lists this clone with a few counts. The V call is TRBV18, the J call TRBJ1-1; a weak D match, TRBD1 (6 bases). Germline-derived CDR1 and CDR2 are KGHSH and LQKENI. V was trimmed by 2 bases and J by 1 base, leaving 11 bases between them. The CDR3 extends over 15 amino acids. For the CDR3, the DNA is TGTGCCAGCTCACCAAACACAGGGAGGAACACTGAAGCTTTCTTT. It yields the protein CASSPNTGRNTEAFF.

This clone was counted a single time. The chain links TRBV6-5 to TRBJ1-4; D perhaps matches TRBD1 (6 bases). The CDR3 totals 14 residues. CDR1 is MNHEY, CDR2 SVGAGI, per germline. Trimming stripped 3 bases from V and 5 bases from J, with 10 bases between. In nucleotides, the CDR3 is TGTGCCAGCAGTTATACAGGGCGAAATGAAAAACTGTTTTTT. Amino acids: CASSYTGRNEKLFF.

The chain employs TRBV11-2 and TRBJ2-7; perhaps TRBD2 as D (6 bases). The V end lost 1 base, the J end lost 2 bases, and 6 bases lay between the germline ends. CDR3 length equals 13 residues. In germline, CDR1 is SGHAT, CDR2 FQNNGV. The DNA for the CDR3 is TGTGCCAGCAGCTTAGGGGAGGCCTACGAGCAGTACTTC. Translated, it gives CASSLGEAYEQYF.

This chain uses TRBV29-1 with TRBJ2-7, with a tentative D call TRBD1 (6 bases). This CDR3 is 13 amino acids long. In germline, CDR1 is SQVTM, CDR2 ANQGSEA. With 5 bases removed from V and 2 bases from J, the gap between germline ends came to 13 bases. The CDR3 spells CSVKTGLTYEQYF. CDR3 coding DNA: TGCAGCGTTAAGACAGGCCTAACCTACGAGCAGTACTTC.

Written as DNA, the CDR3 is TGTGCCAGCTCACAACGGGCGGGGGATACGCAGTATTTT. This codes for CASSQRAGDTQYF. The chain is built from TRBV18 and TRBJ2-3; perhaps TRBD2 as D (6 bases). V lost 4 bases and J 6 bases, leaving 11 bases between the germline ends. The V gene's germline CDR1 is KGHSH and CDR2 LQKENI. The CDR3 runs to 13 residues.

Concerning this clone: The sample contains more than one DNA sequence encoding this CDR3. The chain links TRBV18 to TRBJ1-1; the D gene is possibly TRBD1 (5 bases). The V and J ends lost 3 bases and 1 base respectively, with 9 bases between them. Germline V lookup: CDR1 KGHSH, CDR2 LQKENI. The CDR3 loop spans 14 amino acids. Written as DNA, the CDR3 is TGTGCCAGCTCACCGTTGGGGGGGAACACTGAAGCTTTCTTT. It encodes CASSPLGGNTEAFF.

J is TRBJ1-1 and V is TRBV6-6, with 9 nucleotides matching TRBD1. Germline assignment: CDR1 MNHNY and CDR2 SVGAGI (reference sequence). The CDR3 is made up of 13 amino acids. V lost 5 bases and J lost 4; bases outside the gene matches: 2. The CDR3 bases are TGTGCCAGCAGTCGGGACAGGGCCACTGAAGCTTTCTTT. This gives the protein CASSRDRATEAFF.